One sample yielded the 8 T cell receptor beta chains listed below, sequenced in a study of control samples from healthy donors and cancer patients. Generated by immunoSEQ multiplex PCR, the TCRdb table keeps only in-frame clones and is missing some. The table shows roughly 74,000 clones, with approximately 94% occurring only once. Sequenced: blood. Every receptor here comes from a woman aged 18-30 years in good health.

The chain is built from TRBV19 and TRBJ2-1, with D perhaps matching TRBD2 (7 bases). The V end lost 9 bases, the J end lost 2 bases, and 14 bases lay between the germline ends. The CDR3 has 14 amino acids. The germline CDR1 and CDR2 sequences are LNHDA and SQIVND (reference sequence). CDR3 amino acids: CASGGGYPYNEQFF. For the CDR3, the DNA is TGTGCCAGCGGCGGGGGCTACCCCTACAATGAGCAGTTCTTC. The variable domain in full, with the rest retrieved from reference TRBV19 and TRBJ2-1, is DGGITQSPKYLFRKEGQNVTLSCEQNLNHDAMYWYRQDPGQGLRLIYYSQIVNDFQKGDIAEGYSVSREKKESFPLTVTSAQKNPTAFYLCASGGGYPYNEQFFGPGTRLTVL.

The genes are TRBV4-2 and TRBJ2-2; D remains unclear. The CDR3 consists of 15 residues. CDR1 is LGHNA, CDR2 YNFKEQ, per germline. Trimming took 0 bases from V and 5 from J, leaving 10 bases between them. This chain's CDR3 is CASSQDPGSTGELFF. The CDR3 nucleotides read TGTGCCAGCAGCCAAGATCCAGGTAGTACCGGGGAGCTGTTTTTT.

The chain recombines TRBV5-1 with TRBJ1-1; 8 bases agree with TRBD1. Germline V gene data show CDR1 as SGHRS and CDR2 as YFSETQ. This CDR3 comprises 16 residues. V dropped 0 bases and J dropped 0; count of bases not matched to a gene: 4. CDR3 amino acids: CASSLEQGGLNTEAFF. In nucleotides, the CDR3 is TGCGCCAGCAGCTTGGAACAGGGGGGGTTGAACACTGAAGCTTTCTTT.

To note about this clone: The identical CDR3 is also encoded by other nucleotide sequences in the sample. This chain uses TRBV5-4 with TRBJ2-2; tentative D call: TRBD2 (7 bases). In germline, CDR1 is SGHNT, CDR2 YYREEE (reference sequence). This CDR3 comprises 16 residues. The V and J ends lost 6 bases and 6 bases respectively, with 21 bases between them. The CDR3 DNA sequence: TGTGCCAGCACCCTAGGGGGGGGGACTTACGCCGGGGAGCTGTTTTTT. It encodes CASTLGGGTYAGELFF.

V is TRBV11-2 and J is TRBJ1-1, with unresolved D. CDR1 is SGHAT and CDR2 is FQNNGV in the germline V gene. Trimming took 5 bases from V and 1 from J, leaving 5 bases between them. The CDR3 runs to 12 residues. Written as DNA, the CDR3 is TGTGCCAGCAGCCAACGGAACACTGAAGCTTTCTTT. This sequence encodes CASSQRNTEAFF.

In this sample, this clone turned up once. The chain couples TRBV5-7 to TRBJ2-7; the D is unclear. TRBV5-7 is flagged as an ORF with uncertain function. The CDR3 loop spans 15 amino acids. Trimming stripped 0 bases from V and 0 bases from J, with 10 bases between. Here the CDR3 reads CASSLALRDSYEQYF. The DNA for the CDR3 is TGTGCCAGCAGCTTGGCCTTAAGAGACTCCTACGAGCAGTACTTC.

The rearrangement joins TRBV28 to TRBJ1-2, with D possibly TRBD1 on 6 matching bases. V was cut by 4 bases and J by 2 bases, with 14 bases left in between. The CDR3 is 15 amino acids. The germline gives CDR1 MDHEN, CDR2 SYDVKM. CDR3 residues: CASSSLGAHNYGYTF. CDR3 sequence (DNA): TGTGCCAGCAGTTCTTTGGGGGCACACAACTATGGCTACACCTTC.

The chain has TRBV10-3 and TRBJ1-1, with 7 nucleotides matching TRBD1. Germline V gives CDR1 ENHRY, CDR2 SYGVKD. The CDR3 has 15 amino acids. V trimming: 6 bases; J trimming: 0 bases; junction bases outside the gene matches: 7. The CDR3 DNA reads TGTGCCATCAGCGCGGGACAGACTATGAACACTGAAGCTTTCTTT. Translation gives CAISAGQTMNTEAFF.